In its sample, the clone carrying this TCR beta chain was seen many times. Its antigen is not known. V shed 2 bases and J 0 bases; nucleotides not matched to a gene: 4. This CDR3 has 16 amino acids. Germline V CDR1 and CDR2: MNHEY, SVGAGI. The source of the sample is a study of shared clonotypes between healthy human individuals. Study donors comprised healthy, HIV-negative adults devoid of recent acute infection or vaccination. Unsorted samples, those not sorted, used roughly 100 million PBMCs for genomic DNA. Several immunoSEQ plates received, in even portions, the genomic DNA of each subset. Method: immunoSEQ multiplex PCR; TCRdb's copy keeps in-frame clones and lacks some. The table lists about 510,000 clones, over 60% of them singletons, with around 12% in the top ten. Study-wide results and limits: Deeper or shallower sequencing was expected to change how clonotypes are shared among donors.

The specimen sequenced was PBMCs. The chain uses TRBV6-5 and TRBJ2-7, with 10 positions matching TRBD2. This TCR was recovered from a woman aged 40 to 50 in good health. Some clones in this sample may be carry-over from other donors' samples. This chain's CDR3 is CASSYTASGSSYEQYF. The DNA of the CDR3 is TGTGCCAGCAGTTACACGGCTAGCGGGAGCTCCTACGAGCAGTACTTC.